This record concerns one T cell receptor (beta chain) sequence. The entry originates in a study of technical replicates of blood from a handful of donors. Only in-frame clones appear in the TCRdb table, and some are missing; sequencing was by immunoSEQ multiplex PCR. The top ten hold approximately 0.25% of the sample, which has about 88,000 clones, just under 95% seen once. The TCR was taken from a human donor in good health. The specimen sequenced was T cells isolated from PBMCs.

As DNA, the CDR3 is TGTGCCAGCAGTCACCTAGAGGGGGGGGTCTCCTACGAGCAGTACTTC. Residues: CASSHLEGGVSYEQYF. The V gene is TRBV27, the J gene TRBJ2-7; D is perhaps TRBD2 (7 bases). V shed 5 bases and J shed 0 bases, with 17 bases lying between them. Germline CDR1 is MNHEY and CDR2 is SMNVEV (reference sequence). This CDR3 is built from 16 residues.